This T cell receptor beta chain was retrieved from a study of T cells expressing NK-cell markers. For the study at large: Of eight sequenced donors, seven were HCMV-seropositive and one HCMV-seronegative.

Whole-study findings and limits: The CD3+CD56-NKG2C+ fraction of four donors was likewise dominated by these clonotypes.

The CDR3 totals 15 residues. Generation of TCR beta cDNA was performed by 5'RACE template switching incorporating UMIs. Reanalyzing the 5' RACE reads, TCRdb keeps one entry per CDR3 protein, without DNA. The repertoire table contains hundreds of thousands of distinct CDR3 sequences. A remark on this clonotype: The antigen is unknown.

Sequenced sample: blood T cells: a sorted CD56 or NKG2C T cell subset, CD4+ or CD8+ T cells, or bulk PBMC T cells (not recorded which). This TCR derives from a man aged 18-69 years in good health. V is TRBV12-3 or TRBV12-4 and J is TRBJ1-1; the TRBD1 assignment by TCRdb is unverifiable without DNA. The CDR3 region is CASRQKQGFITEAFF.